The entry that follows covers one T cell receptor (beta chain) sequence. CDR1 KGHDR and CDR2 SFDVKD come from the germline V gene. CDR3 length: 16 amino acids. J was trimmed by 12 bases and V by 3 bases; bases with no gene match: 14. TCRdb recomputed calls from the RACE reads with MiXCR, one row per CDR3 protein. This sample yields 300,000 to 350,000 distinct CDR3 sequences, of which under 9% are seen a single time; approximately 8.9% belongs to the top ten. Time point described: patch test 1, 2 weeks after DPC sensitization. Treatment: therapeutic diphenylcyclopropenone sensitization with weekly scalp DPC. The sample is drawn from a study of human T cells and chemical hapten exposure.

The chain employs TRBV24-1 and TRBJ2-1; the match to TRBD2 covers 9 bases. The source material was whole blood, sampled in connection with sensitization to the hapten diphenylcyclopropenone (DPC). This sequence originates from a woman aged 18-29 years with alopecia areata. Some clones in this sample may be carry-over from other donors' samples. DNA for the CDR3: TGTGCCACCAGTGATCCTGCGGCTAGCGGGGTGTATGGGCAGTTCTTC. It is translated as CATSDPAASGVYGQFF.